This T cell receptor (beta chain) was profiled in a study of shared clonotypes between healthy human individuals. Study-level background: Every donor yielded three CD4 naive, three CD4 memory, two CD8 naive and one CD8 memory plate. Study-wide results and limits: Deeper or shallower sequencing was expected to change how clonotypes are shared among donors. Only blood underwent sampling, and tissue repertoires likely differ.

Clones were read by immunoSEQ multiplex PCR, and TCRdb kept only the in-frame ones, dropping some. Of about 1.5 million clones listed, 98% were seen once; the top ten hold roughly 0.45%. Details on this clone: Its target is not known.

The length of the CDR3 is 16 residues. Germline CDR1 reads SGHNT; CDR2 reads YYREEE (reference sequence). The trim removed 4 bases at V and 0 bases at J, leaving 7 bases unmatched. The chain has TRBV5-4 and TRBJ2-1, with 7 bases fitting TRBD2. The sample taken for sequencing was naive CD4+ T cells sorted from blood. Subset given: CD45RA+ positively selected. This receptor was obtained from a man aged 25-45 years in good health. Here the CDR3 DNA reads TGTGCCAGCAGCCGAGGGAGGGAAAGCTCCTACAATGAGCAGTTCTTC. It yields the protein CASSRGRESSYNEQFF.